A selection of T cell receptor beta chains follows, all from one sample in a study of CD8 T cells in Susac syndrome. TCRdb reanalysed the immunoSEQ multiplex PCR reads using MiXCR and keeps one entry per CDR3 protein. The sample has 250,000 to 300,000 distinct CDR3 sequences; more than 75% are singletons. Material for sequencing was CD8+ T cells from PBMCs. These receptors all come from a human donor with multiple sclerosis. The CDR3 runs from the conserved cysteine through the conserved F or W. Each record gives: J gene, clone size, D gene, V gene, CDR3 protein, CDR3 DNA. The D gene is left open where the match is weak. Clone size is given for some rows only: seen once, a few or many times, or a class if the clone is expanded.

j_call: TRBJ1-2
clone_size: -
d_call: -
v_call: TRBV24-1
cdr3_aa: CATSDSWTGTGNTF
cdr3_nt: TGTGCCACCAGTGATTCTTGGACCGGGACCGGGAACACCTTC

j_call: TRBJ1-1
clone_size: -
d_call: -
v_call: TRBV19
cdr3_aa: CASTLTANTEAFF
cdr3_nt: TGTGCCAGTACCTTGACGGCCAACACTGAAGCTTTCTTT

j_call: TRBJ2-3
clone_size: -
d_call: TRBD2
v_call: TRBV9
cdr3_aa: CASSVGPGGGRIHTQYF
cdr3_nt: TGTGCCAGCAGCGTAGGCCCAGGCGGCGGGAGAATACATACGCAGTATTTT

j_call: TRBJ2-1
clone_size: -
d_call: TRBD2
v_call: TRBV20-1
cdr3_aa: CSASLNPGLGFEQFF
cdr3_nt: TGCAGTGCTAGTCTCAACCCGGGACTAGGATTCGAGCAGTTCTTC

j_call: TRBJ2-1
clone_size: -
d_call: -
v_call: TRBV19
cdr3_aa: CASSSRDRSGDEQFF
cdr3_nt: TGTGCCAGTAGCTCCCGGGACAGGAGCGGGGATGAGCAGTTCTTC

j_call: TRBJ1-1
clone_size: once
d_call: -
v_call: TRBV4-1
cdr3_aa: CASSQDPRGRTEAFF
cdr3_nt: TGCGCCAGCAGCCAAGATCCCAGAGGAAGGACTGAAGCTTTCTTT

j_call: TRBJ2-1
clone_size: -
d_call: -
v_call: TRBV2
cdr3_aa: CASSGQEQFF
cdr3_nt: TGTGCCAGCAGTGGACAAGAGCAGTTCTTC

j_call: TRBJ2-1
clone_size: -
d_call: -
v_call: TRBV6-5
cdr3_aa: CASSYSMGGGNEQFF
cdr3_nt: TGTGCCAGCAGTTACTCGATGGGAGGGGGAAATGAGCAGTTCTTC

j_call: TRBJ2-1
clone_size: -
d_call: -
v_call: TRBV11-2
cdr3_aa: CASSLGAGAQYEQFF
cdr3_nt: TGTGCCAGCAGCTTAGGGGCGGGGGCCCAATATGAGCAGTTCTTC

j_call: TRBJ2-1
clone_size: -
d_call: TRBD2
v_call: TRBV9
cdr3_aa: CASSPGRLAGREQFF
cdr3_nt: TGTGCCAGCAGCCCGGGAAGACTAGCGGGAAGGGAGCAGTTCTTC

j_call: TRBJ2-3
clone_size: -
d_call: -
v_call: TRBV27
cdr3_aa: CASSLNFPGADTQYF
cdr3_nt: TGTGCCAGCAGTTTAAATTTCCCTGGCGCAGATACGCAGTATTTT

j_call: TRBJ2-5
clone_size: -
d_call: -
v_call: TRBV3-1
cdr3_aa: CASSQSPTRTFEETQYF
cdr3_nt: TGTGCCAGCAGCCAATCCCCTACTAGAACTTTCGAAGAGACCCAGTACTTC

j_call: TRBJ1-5
clone_size: -
d_call: -
v_call: TRBV29-1
cdr3_aa: CSVKNGGSNQPQHF
cdr3_nt: TGCAGCGTCAAAAACGGGGGGAGCAATCAGCCCCAGCATTTT

j_call: TRBJ2-1
clone_size: -
d_call: TRBD2
v_call: TRBV27
cdr3_aa: CATQPGLAGNEQFF
cdr3_nt: TGTGCCACCCAACCGGGACTAGCCGGCAATGAGCAGTTCTTC

j_call: TRBJ1-1
clone_size: -
d_call: -
v_call: TRBV14
cdr3_aa: CASSQVGSVQAFF
cdr3_nt: TGTGCCAGCAGCCAAGTCGGCAGCGTCCAAGCTTTCTTT

j_call: TRBJ2-5
clone_size: -
d_call: -
v_call: TRBV9
cdr3_aa: CASSVARGFQETQYF
cdr3_nt: TGTGCCAGCAGCGTAGCTCGCGGGTTCCAAGAGACCCAGTACTTC

j_call: TRBJ2-1
clone_size: once
d_call: TRBD2
v_call: TRBV7-9
cdr3_aa: CASSLVPPASGRPEQFF
cdr3_nt: TGTGCCAGCAGCTTAGTCCCACCGGCTAGCGGGAGGCCTGAGCAGTTCTTC

j_call: TRBJ1-2
clone_size: once
d_call: TRBD1
v_call: TRBV27
cdr3_aa: CASRGDRGSNYGYTF
cdr3_nt: TGTGCCAGCAGGGGCGACAGGGGATCTAACTATGGCTACACCTTC

j_call: TRBJ2-7
clone_size: -
d_call: TRBD2
v_call: TRBV20-1
cdr3_aa: CSARYGGSYEQYF
cdr3_nt: TGCAGTGCTAGATACGGCGGGAGCTACGAGCAGTACTTC

j_call: TRBJ2-6
clone_size: -
d_call: TRBD2
v_call: TRBV6-2/TRBV6-3
cdr3_aa: CASSYAGASGANVLTF
cdr3_nt: TGTGCCAGCAGTTACGCGGGAGCGTCTGGGGCCAACGTCCTGACTTTC

j_call: TRBJ2-7
clone_size: few
d_call: TRBD1
v_call: TRBV27
cdr3_aa: CASSFLDRVTRHEQYF
cdr3_nt: TGTGCCAGCAGTTTCCTAGACAGGGTGACTCGGCACGAGCAGTACTTC

j_call: TRBJ2-1
clone_size: -
d_call: TRBD2
v_call: TRBV7-9
cdr3_aa: CASSFLLTSGSNEQFF
cdr3_nt: TGTGCCAGCAGCTTTCTCCTCACTAGCGGGAGCAATGAGCAGTTCTTC

j_call: TRBJ2-3
clone_size: -
d_call: TRBD2
v_call: TRBV7-9
cdr3_aa: CASSFLAGGTLAYTQYF
cdr3_nt: TGTGCCAGCAGCTTTCTAGCGGGAGGGACGCTAGCATATACGCAGTATTTT

j_call: TRBJ2-7
clone_size: -
d_call: TRBD1
v_call: TRBV10-3
cdr3_aa: CAISGQGYEQYF
cdr3_nt: TGTGCCATCAGTGGACAGGGGTACGAGCAGTACTTC

j_call: TRBJ2-3
clone_size: -
d_call: -
v_call: TRBV27
cdr3_aa: CASSLSPPTDTQYF
cdr3_nt: TGTGCCAGCAGTTTATCCCCCCCCACAGATACGCAGTATTTT

j_call: TRBJ2-1
clone_size: -
d_call: -
v_call: TRBV9
cdr3_aa: CASSEGRGNEQFF
cdr3_nt: TGTGCCAGCAGCGAAGGAAGGGGCAATGAGCAGTTCTTC

j_call: TRBJ2-6
clone_size: once
d_call: TRBD1
v_call: TRBV29-1
cdr3_aa: CSALIRGLGSGANVLTF
cdr3_nt: TGCAGCGCCCTCATAAGGGGGCTAGGCTCTGGGGCCAACGTCCTGACTTTC

j_call: TRBJ2-7
clone_size: -
d_call: -
v_call: TRBV29-1
cdr3_aa: CSVDGPSGLPYEQYF
cdr3_nt: TGCAGCGTTGATGGGCCCTCGGGGCTCCCCTACGAGCAGTACTTC

j_call: TRBJ2-7
clone_size: -
d_call: TRBD1
v_call: TRBV28
cdr3_aa: CASSSGQGLNYEQYF
cdr3_nt: TGTGCCAGCAGTTCGGGACAGGGTCTAAATTACGAGCAGTACTTC

j_call: TRBJ2-7
clone_size: -
d_call: -
v_call: TRBV27
cdr3_aa: CASSSVPGTQYEQYF
cdr3_nt: TGTGCCAGCAGTTCTGTGCCCGGGACCCAATACGAGCAGTACTTC

j_call: TRBJ2-7
clone_size: once
d_call: TRBD2
v_call: TRBV15
cdr3_aa: CAVRGSGSRYEQYF
cdr3_nt: TGTGCCGTACGGGGTAGCGGGAGTAGATACGAGCAGTACTTC

j_call: TRBJ2-5
clone_size: -
d_call: -
v_call: TRBV27
cdr3_aa: CASRLNVRGETQYF
cdr3_nt: TGTGCCAGCAGATTAAATGTCCGGGGGGAGACCCAGTACTTC

j_call: TRBJ2-1
clone_size: -
d_call: -
v_call: TRBV9
cdr3_aa: CASSGSGYNEQFF
cdr3_nt: TGTGCCAGCAGCGGGAGCGGCTACAATGAGCAGTTCTTC

j_call: TRBJ2-7
clone_size: few
d_call: -
v_call: TRBV12-3/TRBV12-4
cdr3_aa: CASSSGSSSYEQYF
cdr3_nt: TGTGCCAGCAGTTCAGGTTCAAGCTCCTACGAGCAGTACTTC

j_call: TRBJ1-5
clone_size: -
d_call: -
v_call: TRBV27
cdr3_aa: CASSSQGYNQPQHF
cdr3_nt: TGTGCCAGCAGCTCTCAGGGGTACAATCAGCCCCAGCATTTT

j_call: TRBJ1-6
clone_size: -
d_call: -
v_call: TRBV20-1
cdr3_aa: CSARVRGSSYNSPLHF
cdr3_nt: TGCAGTGCTAGAGTAAGGGGGAGCTCCTATAATTCACCCCTCCACTTT

j_call: TRBJ1-5
clone_size: -
d_call: -
v_call: TRBV19
cdr3_aa: CASSMAGVASPQHF
cdr3_nt: TGTGCCAGTAGTATGGCCGGGGTCGCGTCGCCCCAGCATTTT